Listed below are T cell receptor beta chains from one sample, sequenced in a study of somatic mutations in cytotoxic T cells in rheumatoid arthritis. Repertoires were generated with immunoSEQ multiplex PCR, while TCRdb's copy carries only in-frame clones and drops some. This sample has more than 15,000 clones, with approximately 69% found just once. The sample was CD8+ T cells sorted from blood. The receptors here all came from a man between 60 and 75 years old in good health. Each CDR3 is given with its conserved first and last residue. D genes are given only for firm matches. Some rows mark clone size as missing; the rest say once, few, many or name a class of expanded clone.

V gene,D gene,J gene,clone size,CDR3 DNA,CDR3 protein
TRBV6-6,.,TRBJ2-7,few,TGTGCCAGCAGTTACGGCCAGAACTACGAGCAGTACTTC,CASSYGQNYEQYF
TRBV7-6,TRBD2,TRBJ2-1,few,TGTGCCAGCAGCTTTGACAGCGGGACTACCCTCGGCAATGAGCAGTTCTTC,CASSFDSGTTLGNEQFF
TRBV5-4,.,TRBJ2-7,once,TGTGCCAGCAGCTTTGGCGGGGGCCCCTACGAGCAGTACTTC,CASSFGGGPYEQYF
TRBV6-1,.,TRBJ2-7,.,TGTGCCAGCAGTGCCGGGACACACTACGAGCAGTACTTC,CASSAGTHYEQYF
TRBV2,TRBD1,TRBJ2-7,.,TGTGCCAGCAGGGGGACAGACTCCTACGAGCAGTACTTC,CASRGTDSYEQYF
TRBV5-5,TRBD1,TRBJ2-5,.,TGTGCCAGCAGGCCTAGTCCGGGACAGGGGGCCCGAGAGGACCAGTACTTC,CASRPSPGQGAREDQYF
TRBV6-5,.,TRBJ1-3,.,TGTGCCAGCCGGACGACAGGCCACTCTGGAAACACCATATATTTT,CASRTTGHSGNTIYF
TRBV6-5,.,TRBJ2-1,.,TGTGCCAGCAGTTGGTCTAGCGAGGGGAATGAGCAGTTCTTC,CASSWSSEGNEQFF
TRBV10-3,.,TRBJ1-2,.,TGTGCCATCACTAGAGGGTGGAGTTATGGCTACACCTTC,CAITRGWSYGYTF
TRBV19,TRBD2,TRBJ2-1,few,TGTGCCAGTAGTATAGCCAGCGGGGGGGCCGTCTATGAGCAGTTCTTC,CASSIASGGAVYEQFF
TRBV9,.,TRBJ1-2,once,TGTGCCAGCAGCGTGGGGGGGGATCTCCTCTCTGGCTACACCTTC,CASSVGGDLLSGYTF
TRBV6-6,TRBD2,TRBJ2-7,.,TGTGCCAGCATCGGACTAGCGGAAGCTTACGAGCAGTACTTC,CASIGLAEAYEQYF
TRBV11-3,TRBD2,TRBJ2-1,few,TGTGCCAGCAGCCTAGCGGGAGAATTCAATGAGCAGTTCTTC,CASSLAGEFNEQFF
TRBV7-9,.,TRBJ1-3,.,TGTGCCAGCAGCTTAGCTCTTAGGACAGCTGGAAACACCATATATTTT,CASSLALRTAGNTIYF
TRBV19,.,TRBJ2-7,.,TGTGCCAGTAGTATAGATTCCGGGGTAGCCGAGCAGTACTTC,CASSIDSGVAEQYF
TRBV5-1,TRBD1,TRBJ2-7,.,TGCGCCAGCAGCTTACCAACAGGGGGCGGAAGTGGGACCTACGAGCAGTACTTC,CASSLPTGGGSGTYEQYF
TRBV7-9,.,TRBJ1-2,few,TGCGCCAGCAGCCAACCCGCCGGGACAAAGATTAGCTACACCTTC,CASSQPAGTKISYTF
TRBV4-2,TRBD1,TRBJ2-7,.,TGTGCCAGCAGCCCGGGACAGGGGGACGAGCAGTACTTC,CASSPGQGDEQYF
TRBV13,TRBD2,TRBJ2-3,.,TGTGCCACCGACCCGGGGCGGGAGGGACCAGATACGCAGTATTTT,CATDPGREGPDTQYF
TRBV7-9,.,TRBJ2-7,.,TGTGCCAGCAGCTTAGCCCGGGGAAGGCCCTACGAGCAGTACTTC,CASSLARGRPYEQYF
TRBV5-5,TRBD2,TRBJ2-5,few,TGTGCCAGCAGCTTGGAACTAGCGGGAGTAAGCCAAGAGACCCAGTACTTC,CASSLELAGVSQETQYF
TRBV9,.,TRBJ2-3,.,TGTGCCAGCGCCGCGTATGAGCGGGGCACAGATACGCAGTATTTT,CASAAYERGTDTQYF
TRBV15,TRBD1,TRBJ1-4,.,TGTGCCACCAGCAGAGAGCGGGGGACAGGGGGCTCTAATGAAAAACTGTTTTTT,CATSRERGTGGSNEKLFF
TRBV7-7,.,TRBJ2-1,.,TGTGCCAGCAGTCAGACTACGGGGTACGCTAGCTCCTACAATGAGCAGTTCTTC,CASSQTTGYASSYNEQFF
TRBV6-5,TRBD1,TRBJ2-3,once,TGTGCCAGCAGTTACTCCGGACAGGGTTTAGATACGCAGTATTTT,CASSYSGQGLDTQYF
TRBV4-1,.,TRBJ1-2,.,TGCGCCAGCAGCCAAGATCAAATCAGGAACTATGGCTACACCTTC,CASSQDQIRNYGYTF
TRBV2,TRBD2,TRBJ2-7,.,TGTGCCAGCGGGCCTAGCGGTTACGAGCAGTACTTC,CASGPSGYEQYF
TRBV6-6,.,TRBJ1-2,.,TGTGCCAGCAGTCAAGGGGGTGATAACTATGGCTACACCTTC,CASSQGGDNYGYTF
TRBV19,TRBD1,TRBJ1-1,.,TGTGCCAGTAGTACCCCGACAGGGTTGACTGAAGCTTTCTTT,CASSTPTGLTEAFF
TRBV7-9,TRBD1,TRBJ2-7,.,TGTGCCAGCAGCCCAAGGTGGGACAGGGTCCATGAGCAGTACTTC,CASSPRWDRVHEQYF
TRBV6-5,TRBD1,TRBJ1-1,.,TGTGCCAGCAGTTTGGGACAGGGGAACACTGAAGCTTTCTTT,CASSLGQGNTEAFF